This T cell receptor (beta chain) was retrieved from a study of identical twins. Study-wide points: Modelling underestimated the level of out-of-frame TCR alpha sharing observed in monozygotic twins.

Unique molecular identifiers were in the cDNA, with template-switch universal primer binding. TCRdb fed the 5' RACE reads into MiXCR, producing one record per CDR3 protein. This sample has 1.5 million to 2 million distinct CDR3 sequences, with more than 30% found just once. This clonotype was picked up a small number of times. The antigen remains undetermined. This sequence was found in a newborn girl in good health. The specimen was cord blood.

CDR3 sequence reads: CASSITGTTEAFF. CDR3 DNA: TGCGCCAGCAGCATTACAGGGACCACTGAAGCTTTCTTT. This rearrangement joins TRBV5-1 to TRBJ1-1, with D possibly being TRBD1 (6 bases). The V end was cut by 4 bases, the J end by 4 bases, with 11 bases between. The CDR3 covers 13 residues. From germline, CDR1 is SGHRS and CDR2 YFSETQ. Full variable domain (remainder filled in from reference TRBV5-1 and TRBJ1-1): KAGVTQTPRYLIKTRGQQVTLSCSPISGHRSVSWYQQTPGQGLQFLFEYFSETQRNKGNFPGRFSGRQFSNSRSEMNVSTLELGDSALYLCASSITGTTEAFFGQGTRLTVV.